This T cell receptor (beta chain) was retrieved from a study of naive and memory T cell subsets. Study-level results: In CD4 and CD8 cells, diversity dropped from naive through EMRA.

Separate alpha and beta amplification began at the second PCR step. Four subsets defined by CD45RA and CD27 were sorted after CD3, CD4, CD8 and live/dead staining. Two oligonucleotides, mixed equimolar, formed the beta constant-region primer covering TRBC1 and TRBC2. Ligation attached a single-stranded oligonucleotide with a 12-nucleotide UMI and the SP2 primer to the cDNA 3' end. From the UMI-ligation and nested PCR reads, TCRdb called clonotypes with MiXCR, one entry per CDR3 protein. Of 70,000 to 95,000 distinct CDR3 sequences listed, over 7% were seen once; the top ten hold around 1.6%. There are a few counts of this clonotype. The target antigen is unknown. The receptor was derived from a human donor in good health. Material: central memory CD4+ T cells from blood.

The CDR3 loop is CASSKGLSYEQYF. CDR3 coding DNA: TGTGCCAGCAGCAAAGGGTTATCCTACGAGCAGTACTTC. The chain carries TRBV12-3 or TRBV12-4 and TRBJ2-7; D remains unclear. The CDR3 is 13 amino acids. V lost 6 bases and J 1 base, leaving 10 bases between the germline ends.